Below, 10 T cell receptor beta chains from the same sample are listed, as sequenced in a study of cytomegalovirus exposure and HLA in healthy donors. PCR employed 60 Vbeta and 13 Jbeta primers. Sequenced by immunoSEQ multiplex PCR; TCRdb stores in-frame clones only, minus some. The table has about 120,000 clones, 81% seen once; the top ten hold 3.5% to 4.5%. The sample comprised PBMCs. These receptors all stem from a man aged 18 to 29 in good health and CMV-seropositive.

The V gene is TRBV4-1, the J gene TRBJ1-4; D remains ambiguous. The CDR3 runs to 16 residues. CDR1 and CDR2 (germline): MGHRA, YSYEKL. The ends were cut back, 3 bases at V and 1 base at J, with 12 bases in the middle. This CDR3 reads CASSHGREGTNEKLFF. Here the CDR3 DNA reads TGCGCCAGCAGCCACGGGAGGGAGGGAACTAATGAAAAACTGTTTTTT.

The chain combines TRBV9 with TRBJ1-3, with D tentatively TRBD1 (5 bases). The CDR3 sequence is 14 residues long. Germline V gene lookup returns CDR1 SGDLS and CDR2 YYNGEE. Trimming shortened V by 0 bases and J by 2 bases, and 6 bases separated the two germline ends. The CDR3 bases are TGTGCCAGCAGCGTAGAGGGGACTGGAAACACCATATATTTT. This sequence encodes CASSVEGTGNTIYF. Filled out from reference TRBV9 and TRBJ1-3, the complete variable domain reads DSGVTQTPKHLITATGQRVTLRCSPRSGDLSVYWYQQSLDQGLQFLIQYYNGEERAKGNILERFSAQQFPDLHSELNLSSLELGDSALYFCASSVEGTGNTIYFGEGSWLTVV.

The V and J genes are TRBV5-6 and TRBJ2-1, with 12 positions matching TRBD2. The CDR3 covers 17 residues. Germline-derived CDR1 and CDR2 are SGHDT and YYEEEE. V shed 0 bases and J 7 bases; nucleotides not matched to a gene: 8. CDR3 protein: CASSLGFRGLAGNEQFF. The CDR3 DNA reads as TGTGCCAGCAGCTTGGGTTTTCGAGGACTAGCGGGAAATGAGCAGTTCTTC.

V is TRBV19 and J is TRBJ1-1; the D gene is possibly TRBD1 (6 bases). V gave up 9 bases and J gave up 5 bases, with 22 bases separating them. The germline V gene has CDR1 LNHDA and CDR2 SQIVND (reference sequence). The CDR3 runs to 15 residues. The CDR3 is CASLQLSQGSTEAFF. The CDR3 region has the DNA TGTGCCAGCCTACAGCTATCACAGGGTTCAACTGAAGCTTTCTTT.

CDR3 in amino acids: CASGPCVRYSYEQYF. In DNA, the CDR3 is TGTGCCAGCGGGCCTTGTGTCCGGTATAGCTACGAGCAGTACTTC. The V gene is TRBV21-1, the J gene TRBJ2-7; the table gives TRBD1 as D, unverified against the DNA. TRBV21-1 represents a pseudogene. This CDR3 is built from 15 residues.

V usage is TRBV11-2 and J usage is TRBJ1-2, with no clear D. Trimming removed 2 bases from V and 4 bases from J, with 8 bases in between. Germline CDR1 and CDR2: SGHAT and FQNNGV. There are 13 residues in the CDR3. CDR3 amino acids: CASSLMGVYGYTF. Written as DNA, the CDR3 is TGTGCCAGCAGCTTAATGGGAGTCTATGGCTACACCTTC.

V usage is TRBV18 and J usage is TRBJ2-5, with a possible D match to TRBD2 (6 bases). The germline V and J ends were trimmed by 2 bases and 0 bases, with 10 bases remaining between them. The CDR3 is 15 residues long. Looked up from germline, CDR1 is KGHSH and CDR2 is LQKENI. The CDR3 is CASSPYRDYQETQYF. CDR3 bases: TGTGCCAGCTCACCATATAGGGACTACCAAGAGACCCAGTACTTC.

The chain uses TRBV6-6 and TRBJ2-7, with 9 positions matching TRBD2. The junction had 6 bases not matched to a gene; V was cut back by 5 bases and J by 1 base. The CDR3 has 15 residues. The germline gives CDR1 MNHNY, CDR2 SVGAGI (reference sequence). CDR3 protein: CASSDELAGSYEQYF. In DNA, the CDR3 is TGTGCCAGCAGTGACGAGCTAGCGGGGTCCTACGAGCAGTACTTC.

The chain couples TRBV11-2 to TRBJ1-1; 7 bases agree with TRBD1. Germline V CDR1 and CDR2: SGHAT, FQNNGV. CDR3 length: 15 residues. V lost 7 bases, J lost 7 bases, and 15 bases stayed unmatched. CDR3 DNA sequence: TGTGCCAGCAACCAGTTCCGGGACAGATTAAATGAAGCTTTCTTT. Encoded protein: CASNQFRDRLNEAFF.

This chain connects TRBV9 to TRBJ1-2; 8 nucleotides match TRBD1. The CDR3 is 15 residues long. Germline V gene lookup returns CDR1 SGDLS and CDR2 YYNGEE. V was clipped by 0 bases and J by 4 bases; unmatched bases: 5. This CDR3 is CASSVGGTGGYGYTF. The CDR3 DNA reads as TGTGCCAGCAGCGTAGGCGGAACAGGGGGCTATGGCTACACCTTC.